A single sample gave rise to the 6 T cell receptor beta chains below, sequenced in a study of shared clonotypes between healthy human individuals. Using immunoSEQ multiplex PCR, the repertoire was profiled, and TCRdb retains in-frame clones only, with some absent. The table records around 1.9 million clones, 90% to 95% of them present only once. Naive-designated CD8 cells lacked CD45RO, were positively enriched for CCR7, and omitted terminally differentiated effector memory CD45RA+ cells. The sample consisted of naive CD8+ T cells from PBMCs. The receptors originated from a man between 18 and 29 years old in good health. Some clones in this sample may be carry-over from other donors' samples.

The V gene is TRBV27, the J gene TRBJ2-1; D might be TRBD1 (5 bases). V was trimmed by 3 bases and J by 6 bases, leaving 12 bases between them. This CDR3 is 14 amino acids long. The V gene's germline CDR1 is MNHEY and CDR2 SMNVEV (reference sequence). The DNA for the CDR3 is TGTGCCAGCAGTTTCCAGGGATCCCGCAATGAGCAGTTCTTC. Its protein product is CASSFQGSRNEQFF.

This chain joins TRBV28 and TRBJ2-6, with 12 bases lining up with TRBD1. Germline CDR1 MDHEN, CDR2 SYDVKM. The CDR3 is 18 amino acids. V trimming: 5 bases; J trimming: 3 bases; junction bases outside the gene matches: 8. Here the CDR3 reads CASSGTGGAERGANVLTF. The DNA of the CDR3 is TGTGCCAGCAGTGGGACAGGGGGCGCAGAGCGTGGGGCCAACGTCCTGACTTTC.

The chain links TRBV11-1 to TRBJ2-1; TRBD2 agrees at 8 bases. After removal of 2 bases from V and 7 bases from J, the junction contained 19 bases not matched to a gene. This CDR3 region has 19 residues. CDR1 is SGHAT and CDR2 is FQDESV in the germline V gene (reference sequence). CDR3: CASSLHPRLLAEPGNEQFF. DNA of the CDR3: TGTGCCAGCAGCTTACACCCGCGTCTACTAGCGGAACCCGGGAATGAGCAGTTCTTC.

The chain links TRBV7-9 to TRBJ2-1, with a weak D call TRBD2 (5 bases). Germline V lookup: CDR1 SEHNR, CDR2 FQNEAQ (reference sequence). The CDR3 contains 15 residues. The V gene lost 0 bases and the J gene lost 5 bases, with 11 bases spanning the gap. CDR3 protein: CASSLASGVHNEQFF. CDR3 coding DNA: TGTGCCAGCAGCTTAGCCAGCGGCGTCCACAATGAGCAGTTCTTC.

This rearrangement joins TRBV28 to TRBJ2-3, with TRBD1 identical over 9 bases. Germline loops: CDR1 MDHEN, CDR2 SYDVKM. This CDR3 spans 17 amino acids. Unmatched junction bases numbered 10, after V lost 4 bases and J lost 2 bases. The CDR3 region is CASSSTGTGTLTDTQYF. CDR3 bases: TGTGCCAGCAGTTCCACCGGGACAGGGACCCTCACAGATACGCAGTATTTT. The complete variable domain, with remaining parts taken from reference TRBV28 and TRBJ2-3, reads DVKVTQSSRYLVKRTGEKVFLECVQDMDHENMFWYRQDPGLGLRLIYFSYDVKMKEKGDIPEGYSVSREKKERFSLILESASTNQTSMYLCASSSTGTGTLTDTQYFGPGTRLTVL.

As regards this clone: Distinct nucleotide sequences in the sample also encode this CDR3. The CDR3 here is CASSQGTPYEQYF. The CDR3 nucleotides read TGTGCCAGCAGCCAAGGGACCCCTTACGAGCAGTACTTC. The chain couples TRBV7-9 to TRBJ2-7; D possibly uses TRBD1 or TRBD2 (5 bases each). CDR3 length: 13 amino acids. CDR1 SEHNR and CDR2 FQNEAQ come from the germline V gene (reference sequence). V was cut by 5 bases and J by 4 bases, with 12 bases left in between.